The source of this TCR beta chain is a study of T cells in Graves' hyperthyroidism and ophthalmopathy (dated by TCRdb to 2018 to 2020). In terms of the full investigation: Peripheral blood was sampled at the time of initial diagnosis, prior to any treatment. After blood sampling, hyperthyroidism patients were treated with methimazole at a starting dose of 30 mg daily, and ophthalmopathy patients were treated with high-dose intravenous methylprednisolone. Prospective prediction of ophthalmopathy was tested in an independent validation cohort consisting of 18 hyperthyroidism patients and around 16 patients who later progressed to ophthalmopathy. A discovery cohort of 95 to 100 patients, 43 with Graves' ophthalmopathy and approximately 60 with stable Graves' hyperthyroidism, was used to find distinguishing TCR V-J signatures. The paper describes TCR Vbeta CDR3 sequencing of 135 peripheral blood samples, made up of some 42 ophthalmopathy patients, some 80 hyperthyroidism patients and about 17 progressor patients. The study also compared thyroid tissue and blood T-cell repertoires from over 5 Graves' hyperthyroidism patients. The approximately 100 discovery patients were divided at random into training and test sets in a 7:3 ratio. Findings and caveats that apply to the study as a whole: Most expanded thyroid clonotypes (frequency above 0.001) were also detected in blood, a finding suggesting that blood repertoires may reflect thyroid immune responses. In validation, progression to ophthalmopathy was predicted by the model with around 71% sensitivity and 72% to 85% specificity, a median of around 6.5 months before onset. No statistical method was used to fix the sample size in advance, and group allocation was not hidden from the investigators. A model built on a 13 V-J signature distinguished ophthalmopathy from stable hyperthyroidism, reaching around 87% sensitivity and about 81% specificity in cross-validation and 80%/75% in testing.

A patient counted as having stable Graves' hyperthyroidism if no progression to ophthalmopathy occurred over 18 months of follow-up. Hyperthyroidism patients were newly diagnosed, had a disease duration of under 2 months, and were aged 18 to 65 years. The study excluded patients with uncontrolled infections, other autoimmune diseases, pregnancy or lactation. Clinical symptoms, serum thyroxine and TRAb, thyroid ultrasound, and orbital computed tomography formed the basis for the diagnoses. PBMCs were separated from around 9.1 ml of fresh peripheral blood using Ficoll-Paque density gradient centrifugation. Total RNA was extracted with Trizol reagent, and quality was checked on an Agilent 2100 Bioanalyzer. The TCR beta CDR3 regions were amplified from RNA transcripts. For the first round of RT-PCR on the TCR CDR3, the HTBI primer set was used together with the Qiagen OneStep RT-PCR kit. A second multiplex PCR round built the libraries, followed by size selection and purification. Sequencing of the libraries was done on an Illumina HiSeq2000 using paired-end 100 bp reads. As for the original processing: Raw data were processed with SOAPnuke, discarding reads with adapters, uncalled bases, mean Phred below 15, or no exact constant-primer or identifier match. COPE v1.2.5 was used to merge the high-quality paired reads, and each unique nucleotide sequence was defined as a clonotype. MiTCR v1.1 was used to align the clonotypes against IMGT TRBV, TRBD and TRBJ reference segments. The analysis included only V-J combinations with a frequency above 0.0001, which together covered 99.2% of the repertoires. A TCS score was defined as the ratio of F50 (clonal expansion) to E x V (chaos), with BLOSUM62-based TCRdist applied between CDR3 peptides within each V-J. Welch's t-statistics and random forest reduced roughly 500 V-J features to 13, which were used in a naive Bayes classifier (R e1071). TCRdb handled the public reads itself, with Q25 trimming in fastp and clone calling in MiXCR, and kept productive beta chains. Each CDR3 protein gets just one entry, which takes the most common genes and DNA from the rows behind it. These V and J calls originate from TCRdb's pipeline instead of the authors' own analysis. The sample profile shows about 350,000 distinct CDR3 sequences; about 18% of them were found once. 3.5% to 4% of the sample goes to the ten largest clones.

From a lookup of the germline V gene (reference sequence), CDR1 and CDR2 are DFQATT and SNEGSKA. The CDR3 measures 11 amino acids from cysteine to phenylalanine. The retained sequence is limited to the CDR3, 33 bases, with the frame set at the first base. V is clipped by 1 base and J by 5 bases, and the sequence between their germline boundaries is 5 bases long. This clonotype occurred many times. No antigen is known for it. No quality values exist for individual bases; no much larger clone is one base distant. The source is a woman under 30 with Graves' hyperthyroidism. This chain is built from TRBV20-1 and TRBJ2-5; the D gene identity is not certain. The sample consisted of blood. The sequence in DNA is TGCAGTGCTAGAGTTTTGGAGACCCAGTACTTC. This sequence encodes CSARVLETQYF.